The sequence of this T cell receptor (beta chain) was determined in a study of vaccination and CD4 T cells after COVID-19. On this clonotype itself: Its antigen is not identified.

Germline V gene data show CDR1 as LNHDA and CDR2 as SQIVND (reference sequence). The CDR3 loop spans 14 amino acids. V was trimmed by 5 bases and J by 10 bases, leaving 15 bases between them. As to treatment: approximately 11-day PBMC culture with coronavirus spike peptide pools or control peptides (ViraFEST assay). The collection of CD4+ T cells from the unexposed donor took place before the COVID-19 pandemic (2011-2018). The Oncomine TCR Beta short-read assay was what sequenced the DNA obtained from cultured CD4+ T cells. TCRdb itself ran the PCR reads through MiXCR, one entry per CDR3 protein. The sample lists 1,800 or so distinct CDR3 sequences, more than 55% occurring once. Regarding the study as a whole: Spike mono-reactivity marked 304 of 307 vaccine-specific clones in convalescent patients.

The clonotype comes from a human donor in good health. Source material: CD4+ T cells from blood, cultured in vitro. The V and J genes are TRBV19 and TRBJ1-6, with D tentatively TRBD1 (5 bases). Written as DNA, the CDR3 is TGTGCCAGTAGTCCCCGGGGCAGGGCCTCACCCCTCCACTTT. As protein: CASSPRGRASPLHF.